The following is a T cell receptor beta chain sequence with its context. These data originate in a study of identical twins. TCRdb ran MiXCR on the 5' RACE reads and lists one entry per CDR3 protein. The sample has approximately 670,000 distinct CDR3 sequences; 6% to 6.5% are singletons. The CDR3 length is 14 residues. The V gene lost 3 bases and the J gene lost 6 bases, with 15 bases spanning the gap. Germline CDR1 and CDR2: MNHNS and SASEGT. The sample consisted of naive T cells sorted from blood. The chain links TRBV6-1 to TRBJ2-7; D may be TRBD1 or TRBD2 (5 bases each). The receptor was isolated from a man aged 18 to 29 in good health. For the CDR3, the DNA is TGTGCCAGCAGTGACCGGGACGGACGCTGCGAGCAGTACTTC. This gives the protein CASSDRDGRCEQYF.